The 7 T cell receptor beta chains presented below share a single source sample, sequenced in a study of CD8 T cells in ankylosing spondylitis. Study findings and constraints: Characteristic of ankylosing spondylitis blood, it appeared, was a TCR beta motif comprising several highly homologous variants.

MiXCR, run by TCRdb on the 5' RACE reads, gives a single entry per CDR3 protein. This table holds over 700,000 distinct CDR3 sequences, around a fifth found once. Their antigens are not known. Sequences were obtained from blood, either unsorted or a sorted T cell fraction (not recorded which). Receptors were obtained from a male donor with ankylosing spondylitis.

This clonotype turned up a few times. CDR3 residues: CASSPGAGGNQPQHF. In nucleotides, the CDR3 is TGTGCCAGCAGCCCCGGGGCGGGGGGGAATCAGCCCCAGCATTTT. This chain joins TRBV5-5 and TRBJ1-5, with D maybe TRBD1 (5 bases). The CDR3 is 15 amino acids. CDR1 is SGHKS and CDR2 is YYEKEE in the germline V gene (reference sequence). V lost 4 bases and J lost 4, with 15 bases in between.

V is TRBV19 and J is TRBJ2-1, with D maybe TRBD1 (5 bases). This CDR3 spans 17 amino acids. Germline V gene lookup returns CDR1 LNHDA and CDR2 SQIVND (reference sequence). V dropped 0 bases and J dropped 0 bases, with 12 bases sitting between them. Written as DNA, the CDR3 is TGTGCCAGTAGTATAGATAGGTGGGGCCGCTCCTACAATGAGCAGTTCTTC. It is translated as CASSIDRWGRSYNEQFF.

The V gene is TRBV5-1, the J gene TRBJ1-1; tentatively, D is TRBD1 (6 bases). CDR3 length: 13 residues. Between the trimmed V and J ends, which lost 2 bases and 7 bases, there was a span of 12 bases. The germline gives CDR1 SGHRS, CDR2 YFSETQ. The CDR3 protein is CASSLWGQGEAFF. CDR3 coding DNA: TGCGCCAGCAGCTTATGGGGGCAAGGTGAAGCTTTCTTT.

The rearrangement joins TRBV15 to TRBJ2-7, with D unclear. The length of the CDR3 is 15 residues. Trimming removed 5 bases at V and 0 bases at J, with 14 bases between. Germline CDR1 is LNHNV and CDR2 is YYDKDF (reference sequence). CDR3 in DNA: TGTGCCACCAGCCGCGATTGGGGATACTCCTACGAGCAGTACTTC. It yields the protein CATSRDWGYSYEQYF.

In its sample, this clonotype was seen a few times. The chain links TRBV12-3 or TRBV12-4 to TRBJ2-1, with 10 bases matching TRBD2. The CDR3 loop spans 18 amino acids. The V gene end was trimmed by 3 bases and the J gene end by 1 base; junction bases not matched to a gene: 9. The CDR3 spells CASSFRLAGVLSYNEQFF. DNA for the CDR3: TGTGCCAGCAGTTTTAGGCTAGCGGGAGTTCTTTCCTACAATGAGCAGTTCTTC.

This chain links TRBV2 with TRBJ2-7; D remains unclear. CDR3 length: 13 amino acids. Germline V lookup: CDR1 SNHLY, CDR2 FYNNEI. The V and J ends lost 5 bases and 6 bases respectively, with 14 bases between them. CDR3 nucleotide sequence: TGTGCCAGCAGTTGGGGTCCCGCTGGCGAGCAGTACTTC. This codes for CASSWGPAGEQYF. The full variable domain, its missing parts supplied by reference TRBV2 and TRBJ2-7, is EPEVTQTPSHQVTQMGQEVILRCVPISNHLYFYWYRQILGQKVEFLVSFYNNEISEKSEIFDDQFSVERPDGSNFTLKIRSTKLEDSAMYFCASSWGPAGEQYFGPGTRLTVT.

The gene calls are TRBV25-1 and TRBJ2-2; D may correspond to TRBD1 or TRBD2 (6 bases each). The CDR3 is 19 residues long. V lost 8 bases, J lost 17 bases, and 42 bases lay in between. Germline CDR1 MGHDK, CDR2 SYGVNS. CDR3 residues: CASENHFPSVGAMGGNCFF. Here the CDR3 DNA reads TGTGCCAGCGAAAATCACTTCCCTAGTGTGGGGGCAATGGGGGGAAACTGTTTTTTT.